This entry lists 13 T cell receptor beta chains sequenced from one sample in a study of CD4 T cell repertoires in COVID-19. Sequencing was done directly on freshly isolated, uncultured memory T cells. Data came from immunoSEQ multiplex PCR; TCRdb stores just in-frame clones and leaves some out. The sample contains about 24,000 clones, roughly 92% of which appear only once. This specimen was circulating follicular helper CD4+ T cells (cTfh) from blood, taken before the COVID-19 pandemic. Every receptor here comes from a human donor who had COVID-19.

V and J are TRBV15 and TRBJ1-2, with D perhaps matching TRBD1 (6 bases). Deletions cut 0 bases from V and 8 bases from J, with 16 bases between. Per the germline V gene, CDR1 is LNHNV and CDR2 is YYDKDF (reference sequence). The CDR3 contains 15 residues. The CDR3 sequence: CATSRDGGGSVGYTF. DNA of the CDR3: TGTGCCACCAGCAGAGATGGGGGGGGCTCGGTCGGCTACACCTTC.

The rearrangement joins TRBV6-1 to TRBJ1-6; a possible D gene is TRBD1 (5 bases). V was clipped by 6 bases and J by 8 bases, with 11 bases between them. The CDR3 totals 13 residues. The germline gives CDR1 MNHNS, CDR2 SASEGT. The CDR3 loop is CASRSTQDSPLHF. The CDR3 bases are TGTGCCAGCAGGTCAACACAGGATTCACCCCTCCACTTT.

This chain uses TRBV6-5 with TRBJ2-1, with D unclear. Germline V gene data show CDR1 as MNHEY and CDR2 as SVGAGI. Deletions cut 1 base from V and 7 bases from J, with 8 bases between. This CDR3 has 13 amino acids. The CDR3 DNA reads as TGTGCCAGCAGTTACTTACCAGAAAATGAGCAGTTCTTC. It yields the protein CASSYLPENEQFF.

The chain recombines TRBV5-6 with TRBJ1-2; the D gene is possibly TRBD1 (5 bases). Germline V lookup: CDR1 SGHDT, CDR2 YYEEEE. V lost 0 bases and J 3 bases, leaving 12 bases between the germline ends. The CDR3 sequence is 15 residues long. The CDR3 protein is CASSLGAGNYYGYTF. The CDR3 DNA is TGTGCCAGCAGCTTGGGGGCAGGGAACTACTATGGCTACACCTTC.

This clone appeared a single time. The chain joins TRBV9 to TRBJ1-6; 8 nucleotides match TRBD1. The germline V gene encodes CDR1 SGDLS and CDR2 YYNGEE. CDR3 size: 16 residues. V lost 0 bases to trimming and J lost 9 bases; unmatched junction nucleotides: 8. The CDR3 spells CASSVGGQEGSSPLHF. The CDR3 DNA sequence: TGTGCCAGCAGCGTAGGGGGACAGGAGGGTAGTTCACCCCTCCACTTT.

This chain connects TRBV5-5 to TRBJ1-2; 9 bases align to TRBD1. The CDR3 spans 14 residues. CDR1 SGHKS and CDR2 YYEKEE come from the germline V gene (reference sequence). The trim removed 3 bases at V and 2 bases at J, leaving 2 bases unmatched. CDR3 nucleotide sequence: TGTGCCAGCAGCTGGGACAGGGCAAACTATGGCTACACCTTC. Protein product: CASSWDRANYGYTF. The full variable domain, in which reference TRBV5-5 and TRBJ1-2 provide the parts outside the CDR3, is DAGVTQSPTHLIKTRGQQVTLRCSPISGHKSVSWYQQVLGQGPQFIFQYYEKEERGRGNFPDRFSARQFPNYSSELNVNALLLGDSALYLCASSWDRANYGYTFGSGTRLTVV.

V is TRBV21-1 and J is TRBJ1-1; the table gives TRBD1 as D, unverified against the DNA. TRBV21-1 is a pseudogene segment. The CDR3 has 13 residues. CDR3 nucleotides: TGTGCCAGCAGCATACAAGTTAACACTGAAGCTTTCTTT. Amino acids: CASSIQVNTEAFF.

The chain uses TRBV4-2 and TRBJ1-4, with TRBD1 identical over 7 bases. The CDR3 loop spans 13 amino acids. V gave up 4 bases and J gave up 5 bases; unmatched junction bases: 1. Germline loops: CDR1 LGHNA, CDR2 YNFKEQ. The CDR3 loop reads CASSRQGNEKLFF. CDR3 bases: TGTGCCAGCAGCCGACAGGGAAATGAAAAACTGTTTTTT.

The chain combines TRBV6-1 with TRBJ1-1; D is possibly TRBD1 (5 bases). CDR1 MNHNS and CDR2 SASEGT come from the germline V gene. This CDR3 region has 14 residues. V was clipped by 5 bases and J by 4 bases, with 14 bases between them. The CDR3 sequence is CASSTFRVGTEAFF. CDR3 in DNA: TGTGCCAGCAGTACATTCAGGGTCGGCACTGAAGCTTTCTTT.

CDR3 residues: CASSQDRAGGKLFF. CDR3 DNA: TGTGCCAGCAGCCAAGACAGGGCTGGTGGAAAACTGTTTTTT. This chain joins TRBV7-2 and TRBJ1-4; 7 positions agree with TRBD1. The germline CDR1 and CDR2 sequences are SGHTA and FQGNSA. V lost 5 bases, J lost 10 bases, and 10 bases stayed unmatched. CDR3 size: 14 residues.

The CDR3 bases are TGTGCCAGCCTTTCTACAGGGGCGTTGGAGACCCAGTACTTC. As protein: CASLSTGALETQYF. This chain connects TRBV2 to TRBJ2-5; 7 bases align to TRBD1. CDR1 and CDR2 (germline): SNHLY, FYNNEI. The CDR3 spans 14 residues. V was pared by 8 bases and J by 5 bases, with 11 bases of the junction left unmatched.

The DNA of the CDR3 is TGTGCCTGGAGTGTAACAGGGCTACTTGAAAAACTGTTTTTT. Protein sequence: CAWSVTGLLEKLFF. This rearrangement joins TRBV30 to TRBJ1-4; a weak D match, TRBD1 (6 bases). Germline V gives CDR1 GTSNPN, CDR2 SVGIG (reference sequence). CDR3 length: 14 amino acids. With 0 bases removed from V and 7 bases from J, the gap between germline ends came to 12 bases.

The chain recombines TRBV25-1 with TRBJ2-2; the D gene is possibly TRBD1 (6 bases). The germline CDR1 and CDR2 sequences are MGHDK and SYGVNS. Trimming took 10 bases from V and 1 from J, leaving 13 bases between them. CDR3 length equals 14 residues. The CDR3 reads CATMTTGNTGELFF. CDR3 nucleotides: TGTGCCACCATGACGACAGGGAACACCGGGGAGCTGTTTTTT.